Detailed here is one T cell receptor beta chain. CDR3 length: 15 residues. In germline, CDR1 is MDHEN, CDR2 SYDVKM. V shed 8 bases, J shed 2 bases, and the junction held 8 bases outside the gene matches. The assay was immunoSEQ multiplex PCR, and TCRdb's table has in-frame clones only and misses some. The sample includes roughly 100,000 clones, roughly 80% seen only once; the top ten take 15% to 20%. This record belongs to a study of blood T cell repertoires in COVID-19. This TCR was sampled from a human donor in a cohort sampled during active COVID-19. Source material: peripheral blood. This chain joins TRBV28 and TRBJ1-3; 8 bases agree with TRBD1. The CDR3 DNA reads TGTGCCAGCGAGCCCGCAGGGGGCACTGGAAACACCATATATTTT. As protein: CASEPAGGTGNTIYF.